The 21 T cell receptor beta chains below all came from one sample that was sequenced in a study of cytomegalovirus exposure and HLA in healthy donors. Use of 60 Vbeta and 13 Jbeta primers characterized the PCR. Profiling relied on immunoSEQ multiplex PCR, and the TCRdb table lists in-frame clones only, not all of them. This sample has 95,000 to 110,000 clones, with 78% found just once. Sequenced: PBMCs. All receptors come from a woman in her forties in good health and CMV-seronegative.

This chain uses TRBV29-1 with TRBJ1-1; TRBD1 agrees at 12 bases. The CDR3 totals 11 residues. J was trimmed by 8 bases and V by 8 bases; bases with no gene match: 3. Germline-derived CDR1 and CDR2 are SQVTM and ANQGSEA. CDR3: CSSGTGGEAFF. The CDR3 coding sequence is TGCAGCTCCGGGACAGGGGGCGAAGCTTTCTTT.

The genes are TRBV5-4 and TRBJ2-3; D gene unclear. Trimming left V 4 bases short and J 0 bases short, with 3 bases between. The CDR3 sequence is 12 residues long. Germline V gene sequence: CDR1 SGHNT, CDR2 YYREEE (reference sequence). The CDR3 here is CASSPSTDTQYF. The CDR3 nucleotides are TGTGCCAGCAGCCCAAGCACAGATACGCAGTATTTT.

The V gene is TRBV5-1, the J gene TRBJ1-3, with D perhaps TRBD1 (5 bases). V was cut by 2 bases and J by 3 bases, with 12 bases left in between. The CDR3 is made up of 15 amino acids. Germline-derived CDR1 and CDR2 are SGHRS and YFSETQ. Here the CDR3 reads CASSFGGRDGNTIYF. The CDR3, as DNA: TGCGCCAGCAGCTTCGGGGGGAGAGATGGAAACACCATATATTTT. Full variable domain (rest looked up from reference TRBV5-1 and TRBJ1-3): KAGVTQTPRYLIKTRGQQVTLSCSPISGHRSVSWYQQTPGQGLQFLFEYFSETQRNKGNFPGRFSGRQFSNSRSEMNVSTLELGDSALYLCASSFGGRDGNTIYFGEGSWLTVV.

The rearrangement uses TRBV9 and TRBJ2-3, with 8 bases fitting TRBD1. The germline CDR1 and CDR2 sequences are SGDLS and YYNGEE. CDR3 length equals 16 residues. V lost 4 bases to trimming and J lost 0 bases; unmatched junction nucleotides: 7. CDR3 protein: CASSRQTGVSTDTQYF. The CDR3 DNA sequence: TGTGCCAGCAGCAGACAGACAGGGGTAAGCACAGATACGCAGTATTTT.

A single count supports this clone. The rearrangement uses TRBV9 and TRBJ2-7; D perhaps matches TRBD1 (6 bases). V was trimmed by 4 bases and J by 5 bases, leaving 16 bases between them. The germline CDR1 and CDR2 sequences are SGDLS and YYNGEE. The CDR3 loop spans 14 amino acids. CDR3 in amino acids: CASSPRQGWNEQYF. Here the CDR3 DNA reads TGTGCCAGCAGCCCCCGGCAGGGGTGGAACGAGCAGTACTTC.

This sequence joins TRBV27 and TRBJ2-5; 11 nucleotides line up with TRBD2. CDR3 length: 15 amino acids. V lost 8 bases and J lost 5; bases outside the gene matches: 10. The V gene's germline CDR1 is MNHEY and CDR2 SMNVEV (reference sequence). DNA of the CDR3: TGTGCCAGCCACCTTAGCGGGAGGGATGGGGAGACCCAGTACTTC. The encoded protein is CASHLSGRDGETQYF.

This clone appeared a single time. CDR3 loop: CASRREGTKNIQYF. The CDR3 DNA reads as TGTGCCAGTAGGCGGGAGGGAACCAAAAACATTCAGTACTTC. This chain joins TRBV19 and TRBJ2-4; 9 bases align to TRBD2. The CDR3 sequence is 14 residues long. Germline V gene sequence: CDR1 LNHDA, CDR2 SQIVND (reference sequence). Trimming took 6 bases from V and 2 from J; bases not matched to a gene: 2.

CDR3 amino acids: CSVELYWRSNEQFF. The DNA of the CDR3 is TGCAGCGTTGAGTTGTATTGGAGATCCAATGAGCAGTTCTTC. The chain recombines TRBV29-1 with TRBJ2-1; unclear D gene. The V and J ends lost 3 bases and 6 bases respectively, with 15 bases between them. This CDR3 region has 14 residues. CDR1 is SQVTM and CDR2 is ANQGSEA in the germline V gene.

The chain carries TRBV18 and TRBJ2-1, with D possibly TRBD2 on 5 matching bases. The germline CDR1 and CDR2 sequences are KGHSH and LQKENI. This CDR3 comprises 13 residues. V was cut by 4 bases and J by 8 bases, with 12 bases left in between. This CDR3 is CASSLLVIDEQFF. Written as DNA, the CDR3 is TGTGCCAGCTCACTACTAGTTATCGATGAGCAGTTCTTC.

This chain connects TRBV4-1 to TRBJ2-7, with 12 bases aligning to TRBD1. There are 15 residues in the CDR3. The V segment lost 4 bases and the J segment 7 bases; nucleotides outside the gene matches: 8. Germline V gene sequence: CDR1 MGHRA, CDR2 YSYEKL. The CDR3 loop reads CASSLPGQGAREQYF. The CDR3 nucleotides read TGCGCCAGCAGCCTACCGGGACAGGGGGCGCGAGAGCAGTACTTC.

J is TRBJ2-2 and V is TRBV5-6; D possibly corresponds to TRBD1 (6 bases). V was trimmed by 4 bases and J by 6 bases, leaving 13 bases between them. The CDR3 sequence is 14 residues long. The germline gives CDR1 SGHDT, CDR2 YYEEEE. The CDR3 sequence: CASSAWGTPGELFF. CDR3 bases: TGTGCCAGCAGCGCCTGGGGGACACCCGGGGAGCTGTTTTTT.

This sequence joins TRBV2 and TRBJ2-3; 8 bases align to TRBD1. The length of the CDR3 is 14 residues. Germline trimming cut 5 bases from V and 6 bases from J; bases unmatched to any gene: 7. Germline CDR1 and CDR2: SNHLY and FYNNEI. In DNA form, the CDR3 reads TGTGCCAGCAGTCATTCAGGGGGCCGGGATACGCAGTATTTT. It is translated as CASSHSGGRDTQYF.

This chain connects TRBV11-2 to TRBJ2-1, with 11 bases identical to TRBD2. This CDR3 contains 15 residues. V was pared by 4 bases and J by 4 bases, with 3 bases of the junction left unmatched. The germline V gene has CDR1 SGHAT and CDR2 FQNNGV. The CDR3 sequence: CASSSLAGGYNEQFF. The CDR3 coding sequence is TGTGCCAGCAGCTCCTTAGCGGGGGGGTACAATGAGCAGTTCTTC.

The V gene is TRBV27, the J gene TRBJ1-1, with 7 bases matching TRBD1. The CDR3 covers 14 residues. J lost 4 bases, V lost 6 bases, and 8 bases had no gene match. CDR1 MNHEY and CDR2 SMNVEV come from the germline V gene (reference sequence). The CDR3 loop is CASREGTDITEAFF. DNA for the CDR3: TGTGCCAGCAGGGAAGGGACAGACATCACTGAAGCTTTCTTT.

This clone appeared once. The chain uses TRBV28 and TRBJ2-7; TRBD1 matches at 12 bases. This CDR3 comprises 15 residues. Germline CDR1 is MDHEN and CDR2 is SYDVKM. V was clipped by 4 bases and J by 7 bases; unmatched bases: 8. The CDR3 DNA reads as TGTGCCAGCAGTTCCGGGACAGGGGGCGCTTTTGAGCAGTACTTC. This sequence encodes CASSSGTGGAFEQYF.

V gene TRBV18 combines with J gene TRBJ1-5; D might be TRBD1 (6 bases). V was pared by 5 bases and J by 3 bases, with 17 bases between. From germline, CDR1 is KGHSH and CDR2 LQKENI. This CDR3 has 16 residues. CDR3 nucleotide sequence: TGTGCCAGCTCATCGTTAGACAGGTCCTACAATCAGCCCCAGCATTTT. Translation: CASSSLDRSYNQPQHF.

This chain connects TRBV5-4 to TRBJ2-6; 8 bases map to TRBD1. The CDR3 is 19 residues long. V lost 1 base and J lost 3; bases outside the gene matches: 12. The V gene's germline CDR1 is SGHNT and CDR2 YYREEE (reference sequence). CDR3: CASSLNWGRGLGGANVLTF. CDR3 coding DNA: TGTGCCAGCAGCTTGAACTGGGGCAGGGGGCTAGGTGGGGCCAACGTCCTGACTTTC.

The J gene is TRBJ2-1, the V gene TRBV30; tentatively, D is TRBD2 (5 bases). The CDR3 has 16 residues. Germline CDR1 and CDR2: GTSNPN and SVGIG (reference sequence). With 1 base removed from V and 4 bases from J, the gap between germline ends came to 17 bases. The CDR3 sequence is CAWSGTPRDFYNEQFF. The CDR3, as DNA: TGTGCCTGGAGTGGAACACCCCGGGATTTTTACAATGAGCAGTTCTTC.

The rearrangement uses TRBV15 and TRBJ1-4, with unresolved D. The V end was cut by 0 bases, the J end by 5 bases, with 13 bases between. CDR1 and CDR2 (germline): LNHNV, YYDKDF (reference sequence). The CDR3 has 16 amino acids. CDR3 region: CATSRDPVFRNEKLFF. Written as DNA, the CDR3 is TGTGCCACCAGCAGAGATCCAGTATTTCGCAATGAAAAACTGTTTTTT.

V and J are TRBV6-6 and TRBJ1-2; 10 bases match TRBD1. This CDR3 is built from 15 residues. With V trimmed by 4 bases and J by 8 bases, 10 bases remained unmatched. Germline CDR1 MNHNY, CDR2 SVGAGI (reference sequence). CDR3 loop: CASSFQRQGARGYTF. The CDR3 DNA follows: TGTGCCAGCAGTTTTCAGAGACAGGGGGCGAGGGGCTACACCTTC.

This chain's CDR3 is CSVVDSSGAFF. CDR3 coding DNA: TGCAGCGTTGTTGACTCTTCTGGTGCTTTCTTT. The rearrangement uses TRBV29-1 and TRBJ1-1; no firm D call. V lost 4 bases, J lost 11 bases, and 14 bases lay in between. CDR3 length: 11 amino acids. Germline V CDR1 and CDR2: SQVTM, ANQGSEA.